This entry is about one T cell receptor beta chain. This entry is derived from a study of cytomegalovirus exposure and HLA in healthy donors. The CDR3 covers 13 residues. Germline CDR1 reads WNHNN; CDR2 reads SYGVQD (reference sequence). The PCR had 60 Vbeta and 13 Jbeta primers. Data came from immunoSEQ multiplex PCR; TCRdb stores just in-frame clones and leaves some out. The sample has under 85,000 clones; 55% to 75% are singletons. The clonotype originates from a woman aged 25-40 years in good health and CMV-seronegative. The genes are TRBV10-1 and TRBJ2-7, with 7 bases matching TRBD2. The source material was PBMCs. The CDR3 is CDLPGRVPYEQYF. CDR3 bases: TGCGACCTCCCAGGGAGGGTCCCCTACGAGCAGTACTTC.